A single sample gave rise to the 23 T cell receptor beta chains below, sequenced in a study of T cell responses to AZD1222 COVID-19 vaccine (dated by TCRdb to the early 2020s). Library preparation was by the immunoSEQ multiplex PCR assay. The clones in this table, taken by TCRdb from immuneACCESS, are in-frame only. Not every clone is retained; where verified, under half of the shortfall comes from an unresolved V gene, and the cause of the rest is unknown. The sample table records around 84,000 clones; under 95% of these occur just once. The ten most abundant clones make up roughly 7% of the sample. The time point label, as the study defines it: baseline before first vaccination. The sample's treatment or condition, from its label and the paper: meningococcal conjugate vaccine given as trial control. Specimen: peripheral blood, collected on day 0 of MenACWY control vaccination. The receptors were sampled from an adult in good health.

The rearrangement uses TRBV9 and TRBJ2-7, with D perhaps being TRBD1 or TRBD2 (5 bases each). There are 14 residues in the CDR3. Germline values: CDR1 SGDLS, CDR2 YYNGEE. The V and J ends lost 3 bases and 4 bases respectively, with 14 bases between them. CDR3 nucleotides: TGTGCCAGCAGCGGGGCTGGGGGTGGGTACGAGCAGTACTTC. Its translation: CASSGAGGGYEQYF.

This chain's CDR3 is CASSQDSSGGNNQPQHF. Here the CDR3 DNA reads TGTGCCAGCAGCCAAGATTCCTCCGGGGGTAACAATCAGCCCCAGCATTTT. The chain carries TRBV3-1 (or the pseudogene TRBV3-2) and TRBJ1-5, with TRBD1 as a possible D gene (5 bases). The CDR3 has 17 residues. V was shortened by 0 bases and J by 3 bases, with 15 bases between the two germline ends. Per germline, CDR1 LGHDT and CDR2 YNNKEL (reference sequence).

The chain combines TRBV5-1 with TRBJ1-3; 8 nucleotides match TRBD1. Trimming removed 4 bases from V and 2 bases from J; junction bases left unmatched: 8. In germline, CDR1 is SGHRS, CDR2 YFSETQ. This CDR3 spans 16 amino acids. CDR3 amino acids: CASSNGPTGAGNTIYF. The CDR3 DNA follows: TGCGCCAGCAGCAACGGACCGACAGGGGCTGGAAACACCATATATTTT.

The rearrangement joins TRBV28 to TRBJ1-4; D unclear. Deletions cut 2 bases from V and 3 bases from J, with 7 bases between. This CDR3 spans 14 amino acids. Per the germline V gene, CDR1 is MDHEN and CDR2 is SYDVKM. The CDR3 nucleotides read TGTGCCAGCAGTTTAATCACAGCTAATGAAAAACTGTTTTTT. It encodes CASSLITANEKLFF. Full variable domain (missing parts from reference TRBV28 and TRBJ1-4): DVKVTQSSRYLVKRTGEKVFLECVQDMDHENMFWYRQDPGLGLRLIYFSYDVKMKEKGDIPEGYSVSREKKERFSLILESASTNQTSMYLCASSLITANEKLFFGSGTQLSVL.

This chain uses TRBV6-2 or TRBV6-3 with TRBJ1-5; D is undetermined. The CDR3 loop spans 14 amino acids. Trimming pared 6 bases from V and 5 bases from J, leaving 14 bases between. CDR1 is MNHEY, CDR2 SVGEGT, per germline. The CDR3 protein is CASSLVERDQPQHF. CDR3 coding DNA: TGTGCCAGCAGCTTGGTGGAACGGGATCAGCCCCAGCATTTT.

The CDR3 loop is CASSSEGFGNTIYF. Here the CDR3 DNA reads TGTGCCAGCAGCTCAGAAGGCTTTGGAAACACCATATATTTT. The rearrangement joins TRBV7-2 to TRBJ1-3; D gene unclear. The V and J ends lost 4 bases and 3 bases respectively, with 10 bases between them. This CDR3 has 14 amino acids. CDR1 and CDR2 from the germline V gene are SGHTA and FQGNSA.

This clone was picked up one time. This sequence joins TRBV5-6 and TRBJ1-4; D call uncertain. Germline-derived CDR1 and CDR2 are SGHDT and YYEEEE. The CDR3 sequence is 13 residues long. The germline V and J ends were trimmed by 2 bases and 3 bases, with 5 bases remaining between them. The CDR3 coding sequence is TGTGCCAGCAGCTTTGCACCTAATGAAAAACTGTTTTTT. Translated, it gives CASSFAPNEKLFF.

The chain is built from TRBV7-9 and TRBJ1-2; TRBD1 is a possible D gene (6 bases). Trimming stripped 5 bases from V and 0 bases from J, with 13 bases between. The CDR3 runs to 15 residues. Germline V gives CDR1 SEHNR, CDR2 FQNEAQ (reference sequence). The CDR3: CASSGGQATNYGYTF. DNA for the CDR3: TGTGCCAGCAGCGGGGGGCAGGCGACTAACTATGGCTACACCTTC.

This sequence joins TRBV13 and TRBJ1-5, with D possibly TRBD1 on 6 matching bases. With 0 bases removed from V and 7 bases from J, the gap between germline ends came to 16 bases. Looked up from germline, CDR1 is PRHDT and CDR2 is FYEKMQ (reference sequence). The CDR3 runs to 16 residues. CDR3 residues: CASSLGYDGGSQPQHF. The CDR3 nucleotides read TGTGCCAGCAGCTTAGGCTATGATGGGGGCTCGCAGCCCCAGCATTTT.

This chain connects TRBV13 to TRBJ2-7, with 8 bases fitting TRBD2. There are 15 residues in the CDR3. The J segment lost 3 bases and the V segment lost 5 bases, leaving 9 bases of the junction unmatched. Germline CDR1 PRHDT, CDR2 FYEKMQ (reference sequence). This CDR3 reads CASSAGGAGRYEQYF. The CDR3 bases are TGTGCCAGCAGCGCCGGGGGGGCGGGCCGCTACGAGCAGTACTTC.

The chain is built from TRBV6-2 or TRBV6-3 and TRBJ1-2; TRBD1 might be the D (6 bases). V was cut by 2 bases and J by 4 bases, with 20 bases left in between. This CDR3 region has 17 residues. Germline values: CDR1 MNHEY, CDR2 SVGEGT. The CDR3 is CASSYRDYEIRGYGYTF. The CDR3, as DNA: TGTGCCAGCAGTTACCGGGACTACGAAATCAGGGGCTATGGCTACACCTTC.

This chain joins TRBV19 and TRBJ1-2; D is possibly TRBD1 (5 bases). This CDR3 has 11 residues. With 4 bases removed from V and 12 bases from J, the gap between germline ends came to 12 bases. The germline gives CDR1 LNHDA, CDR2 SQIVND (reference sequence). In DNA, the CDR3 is TGTGCCAGTAGTACACCAGGGTCCCACACCTTC. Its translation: CASSTPGSHTF.

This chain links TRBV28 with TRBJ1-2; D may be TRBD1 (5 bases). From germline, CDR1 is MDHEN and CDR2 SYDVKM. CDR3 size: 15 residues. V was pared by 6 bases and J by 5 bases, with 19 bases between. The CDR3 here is CASSSAPGPPYGYTF. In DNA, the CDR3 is TGTGCCAGCAGCAGCGCCCCGGGACCACCTTATGGCTACACCTTC.

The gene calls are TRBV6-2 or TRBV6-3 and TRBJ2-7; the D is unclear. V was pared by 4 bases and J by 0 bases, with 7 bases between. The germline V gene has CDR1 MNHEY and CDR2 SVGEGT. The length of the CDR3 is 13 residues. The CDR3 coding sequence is TGTGCCAGCAGTTCTCCCGTCTCCTACGAGCAGTACTTC. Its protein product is CASSSPVSYEQYF.

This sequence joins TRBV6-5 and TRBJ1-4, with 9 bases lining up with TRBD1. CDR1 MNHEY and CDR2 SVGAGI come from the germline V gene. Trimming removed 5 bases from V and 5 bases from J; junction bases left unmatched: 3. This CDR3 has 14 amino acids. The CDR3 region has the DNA TGTGCCAGCAGTAGGGACAGGGAAAATGAAAAACTGTTTTTT. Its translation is CASSRDRENEKLFF.

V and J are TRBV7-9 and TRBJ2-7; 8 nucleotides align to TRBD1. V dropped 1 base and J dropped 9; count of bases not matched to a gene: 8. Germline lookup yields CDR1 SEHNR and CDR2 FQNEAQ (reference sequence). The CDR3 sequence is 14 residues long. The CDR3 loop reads CASSLGTGSIGQYF. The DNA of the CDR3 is TGTGCCAGCAGCTTAGGGACAGGGTCGATTGGGCAGTACTTC.

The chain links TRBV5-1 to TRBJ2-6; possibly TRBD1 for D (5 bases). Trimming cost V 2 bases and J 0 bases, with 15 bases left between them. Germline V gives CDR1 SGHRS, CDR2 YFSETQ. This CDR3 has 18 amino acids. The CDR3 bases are TGCGCCAGCAGCTTTATGACAGTGATCCGCTCTGGGGCCAACGTCCTGACTTTC. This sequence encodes CASSFMTVIRSGANVLTF. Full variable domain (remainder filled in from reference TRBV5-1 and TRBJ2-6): KAGVTQTPRYLIKTRGQQVTLSCSPISGHRSVSWYQQTPGQGLQFLFEYFSETQRNKGNFPGRFSGRQFSNSRSEMNVSTLELGDSALYLCASSFMTVIRSGANVLTFGAGSRLTVL.

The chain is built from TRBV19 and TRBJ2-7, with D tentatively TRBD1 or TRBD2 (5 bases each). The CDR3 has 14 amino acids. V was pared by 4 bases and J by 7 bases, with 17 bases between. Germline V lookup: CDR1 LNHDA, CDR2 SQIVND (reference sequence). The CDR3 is CASSRRTGGGEQYF. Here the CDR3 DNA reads TGTGCCAGTAGTAGGAGGACGGGTGGGGGAGAGCAGTACTTC.

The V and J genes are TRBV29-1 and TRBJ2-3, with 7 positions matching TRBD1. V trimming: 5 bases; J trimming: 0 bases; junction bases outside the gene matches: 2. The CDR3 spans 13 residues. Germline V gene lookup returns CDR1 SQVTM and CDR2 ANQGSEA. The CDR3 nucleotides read TGCAGCGTTAGACAGGGAAGCACAGATACGCAGTATTTT. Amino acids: CSVRQGSTDTQYF.

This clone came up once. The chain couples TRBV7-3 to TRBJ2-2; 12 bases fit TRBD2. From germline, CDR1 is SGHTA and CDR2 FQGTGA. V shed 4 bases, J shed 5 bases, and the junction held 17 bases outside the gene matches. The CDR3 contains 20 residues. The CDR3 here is CASSSPKPWTSGVATGELFF. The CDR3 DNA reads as TGTGCCAGCAGCTCCCCAAAACCTTGGACTAGCGGGGTGGCTACCGGGGAGCTGTTTTTT.

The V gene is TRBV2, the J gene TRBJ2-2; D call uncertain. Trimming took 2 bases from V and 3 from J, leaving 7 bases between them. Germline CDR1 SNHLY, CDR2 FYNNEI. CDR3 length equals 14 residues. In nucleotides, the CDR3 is TGTGCCAGCAGTGAATGGGTGGACACCGGGGAGCTGTTTTTT. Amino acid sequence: CASSEWVDTGELFF.

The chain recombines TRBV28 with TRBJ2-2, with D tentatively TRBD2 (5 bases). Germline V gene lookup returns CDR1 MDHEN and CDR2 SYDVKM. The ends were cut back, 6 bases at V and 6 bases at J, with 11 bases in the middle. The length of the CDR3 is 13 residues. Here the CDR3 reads CASSLRVPGELFF. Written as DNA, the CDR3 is TGTGCCAGCAGCTTGAGGGTCCCCGGGGAGCTGTTTTTT.

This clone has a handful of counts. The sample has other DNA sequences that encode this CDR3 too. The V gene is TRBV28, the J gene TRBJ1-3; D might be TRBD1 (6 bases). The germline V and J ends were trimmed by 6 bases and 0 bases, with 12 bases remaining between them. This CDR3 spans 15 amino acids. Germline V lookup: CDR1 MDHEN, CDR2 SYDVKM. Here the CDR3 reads CASSDRTNSGNTIYF. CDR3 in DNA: TGTGCCAGCAGCGACAGGACCAACTCTGGAAACACCATATATTTT.